This T cell receptor (beta chain) was found in a study of molecular identifiers for immune sequencing clone quantification. Study outcomes and limitations: Even with 990,000 or so naive cells present, spiked Jurkat TCR RNA from one cell was reportedly detectable.

Many counts were recorded for this clonotype. Antigen unknown. Per the germline V gene, CDR1 is SGHDN and CDR2 is FVKESK. This CDR3 comprises 15 residues. The V and J ends lost 0 bases and 4 bases, in that order; junction bases with no gene match: 5. Previously described methods and listed TCR primers were used for bulk TCR libraries. TCRdb fed the PCR reads into MiXCR, producing one record per CDR3 protein. Among over 550,000 distinct CDR3 sequences listed, over 25% were seen once. Preparation of naive CD8 libraries involved roughly 18,000 to 1,100,000 sorted cells and 10%, 30% or 50% RNA. The authors gated naive CD8 T cells as CD8+CD4-CCR7+CD45RA+ for sorting.

Sequenced: naive CD8+ T cells from blood, with Jurkat cell RNA spiked in. Described subset: FACS-sorted CD8+CD4-CCR7+CD45RA+ naive T cells. The origin of this receptor is a human donor in good health. Some libraries in this study had Jurkat cell RNA spiked in. The chain has TRBV14 and TRBJ1-1; 7 bases fit TRBD1. CDR3 in DNA: TGTGCCAGCAGCCAAGATCGGTACAGGGGCACTGAAGCTTTCTTT. This codes for CASSQDRYRGTEAFF.